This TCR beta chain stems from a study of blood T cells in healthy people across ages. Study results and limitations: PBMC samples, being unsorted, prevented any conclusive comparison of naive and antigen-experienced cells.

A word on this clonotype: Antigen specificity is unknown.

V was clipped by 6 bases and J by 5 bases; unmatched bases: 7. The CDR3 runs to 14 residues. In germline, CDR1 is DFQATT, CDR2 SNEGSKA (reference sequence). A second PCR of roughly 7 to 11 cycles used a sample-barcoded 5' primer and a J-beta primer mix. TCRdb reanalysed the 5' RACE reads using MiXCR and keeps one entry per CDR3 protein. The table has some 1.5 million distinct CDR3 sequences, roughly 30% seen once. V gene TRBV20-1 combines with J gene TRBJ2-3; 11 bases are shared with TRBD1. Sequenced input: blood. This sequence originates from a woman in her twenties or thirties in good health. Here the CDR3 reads CSAPDRGRIDTQYF. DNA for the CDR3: TGCAGTGCACCGGACAGGGGGCGAATAGATACGCAGTATTTT.